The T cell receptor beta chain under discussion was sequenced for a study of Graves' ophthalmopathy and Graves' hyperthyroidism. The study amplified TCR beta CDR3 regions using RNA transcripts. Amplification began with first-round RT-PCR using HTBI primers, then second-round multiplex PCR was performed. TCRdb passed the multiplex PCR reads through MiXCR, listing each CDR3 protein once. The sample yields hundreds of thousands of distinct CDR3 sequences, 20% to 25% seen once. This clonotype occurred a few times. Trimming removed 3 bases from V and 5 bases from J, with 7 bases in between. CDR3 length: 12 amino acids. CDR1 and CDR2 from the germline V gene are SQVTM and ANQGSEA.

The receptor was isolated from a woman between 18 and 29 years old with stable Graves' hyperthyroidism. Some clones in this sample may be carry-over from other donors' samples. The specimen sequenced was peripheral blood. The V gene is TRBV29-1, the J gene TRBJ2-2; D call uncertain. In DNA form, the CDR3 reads TGCAGCGTTGAGGAAAATACCGGGGAGCTGTTTTTT. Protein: CSVEENTGELFF.